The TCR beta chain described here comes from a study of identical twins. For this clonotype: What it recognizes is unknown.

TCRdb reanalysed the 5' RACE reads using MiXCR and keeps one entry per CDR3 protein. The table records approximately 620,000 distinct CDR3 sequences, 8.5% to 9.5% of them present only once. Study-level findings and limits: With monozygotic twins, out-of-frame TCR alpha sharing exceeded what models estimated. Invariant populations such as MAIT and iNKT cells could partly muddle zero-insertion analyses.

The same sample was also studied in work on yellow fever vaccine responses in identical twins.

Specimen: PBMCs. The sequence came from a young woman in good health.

CDR3 nucleotide sequence: TGTGCCAGCAGCTTGGGGGACAGGGGGCTTAACTATGGCTACACCTTC. Translation gives CASSLGDRGLNYGYTF. The chain combines TRBV7-9 with TRBJ1-2; 12 positions agree with TRBD1. The V gene end was trimmed by 3 bases and the J gene end by 1 base; junction bases not matched to a gene: 3. The CDR3 extends over 16 amino acids. In germline, CDR1 is SEHNR, CDR2 FQNEAQ (reference sequence).